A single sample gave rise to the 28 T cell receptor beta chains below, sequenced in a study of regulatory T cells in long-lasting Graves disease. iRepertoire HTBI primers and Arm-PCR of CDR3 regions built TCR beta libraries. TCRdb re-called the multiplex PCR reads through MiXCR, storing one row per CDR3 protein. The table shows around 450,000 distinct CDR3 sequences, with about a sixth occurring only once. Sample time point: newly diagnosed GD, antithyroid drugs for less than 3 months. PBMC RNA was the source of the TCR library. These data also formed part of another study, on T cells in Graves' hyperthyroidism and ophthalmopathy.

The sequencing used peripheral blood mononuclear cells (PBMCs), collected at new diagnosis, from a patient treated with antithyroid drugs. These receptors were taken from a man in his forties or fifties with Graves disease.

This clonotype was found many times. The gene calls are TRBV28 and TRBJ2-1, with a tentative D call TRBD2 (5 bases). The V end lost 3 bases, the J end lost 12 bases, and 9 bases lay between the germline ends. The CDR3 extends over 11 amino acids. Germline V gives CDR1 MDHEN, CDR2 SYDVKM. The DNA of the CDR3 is TGTGCCAGCAGTTTGTCAGGAGGGCAGTTCTTC. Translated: CASSLSGGQFF.

CDR3 region: CASTPGGQNYGYTF. The CDR3 coding sequence is TGTGCCAGCACCCCGGGGGGGCAGAACTATGGCTACACCTTC. This rearrangement joins TRBV6-1 to TRBJ1-2, with D possibly TRBD1 on 6 matching bases. Trimming took 7 bases from V and 2 from J, leaving 14 bases between them. Germline CDR1 is MNHNS and CDR2 is SASEGT. The CDR3 loop spans 14 amino acids.

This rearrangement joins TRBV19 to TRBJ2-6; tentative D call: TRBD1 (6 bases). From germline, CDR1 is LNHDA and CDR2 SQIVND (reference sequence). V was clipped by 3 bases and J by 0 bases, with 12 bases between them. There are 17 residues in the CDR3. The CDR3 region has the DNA TGTGCCAGTAGTATGCAGGGGTTTGGCTCTGGGGCCAACGTCCTGACTTTC. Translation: CASSMQGFGSGANVLTF.

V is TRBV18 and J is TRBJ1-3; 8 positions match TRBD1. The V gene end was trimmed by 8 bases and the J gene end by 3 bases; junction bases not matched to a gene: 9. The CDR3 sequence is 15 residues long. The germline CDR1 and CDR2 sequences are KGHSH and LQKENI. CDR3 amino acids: CASSPGQDIGNTIYF. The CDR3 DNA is TGTGCCAGCAGCCCGGGACAGGATATTGGAAACACCATATATTTT.

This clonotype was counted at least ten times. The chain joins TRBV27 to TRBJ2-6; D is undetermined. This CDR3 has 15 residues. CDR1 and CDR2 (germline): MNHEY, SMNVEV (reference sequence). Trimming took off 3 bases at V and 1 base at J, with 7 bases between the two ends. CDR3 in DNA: TGTGCCAGCAGTTTGTTAGGGTCTGGGGCCAACGTCCTGACTTTC. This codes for CASSLLGSGANVLTF.

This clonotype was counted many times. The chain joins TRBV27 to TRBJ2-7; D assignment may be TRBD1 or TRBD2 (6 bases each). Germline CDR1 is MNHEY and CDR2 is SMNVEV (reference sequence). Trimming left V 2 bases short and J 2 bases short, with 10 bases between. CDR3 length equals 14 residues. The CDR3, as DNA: TGTGCCAGCAGTTTAAAGGAGGGGGCCTACGAGCAGTACTTC. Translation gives CASSLKEGAYEQYF.

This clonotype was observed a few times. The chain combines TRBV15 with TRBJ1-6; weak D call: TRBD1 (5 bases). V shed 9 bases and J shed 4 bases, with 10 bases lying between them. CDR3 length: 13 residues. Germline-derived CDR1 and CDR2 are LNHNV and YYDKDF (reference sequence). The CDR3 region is CATGAGYNSPLHF. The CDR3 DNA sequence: TGTGCCACAGGTGCAGGGTATAATTCACCCCTCCACTTT.

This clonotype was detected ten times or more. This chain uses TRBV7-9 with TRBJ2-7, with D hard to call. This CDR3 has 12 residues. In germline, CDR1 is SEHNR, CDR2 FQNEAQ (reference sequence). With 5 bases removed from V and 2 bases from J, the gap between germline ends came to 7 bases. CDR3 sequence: CASSPTPYEQYF. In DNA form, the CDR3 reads TGTGCCAGCAGCCCTACCCCCTACGAGCAGTACTTC.

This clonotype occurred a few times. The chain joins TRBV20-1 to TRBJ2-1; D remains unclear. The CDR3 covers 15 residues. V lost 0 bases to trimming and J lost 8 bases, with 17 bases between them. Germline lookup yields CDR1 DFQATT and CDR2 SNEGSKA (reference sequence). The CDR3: CSARDFGGRADEQFF. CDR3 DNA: TGCAGTGCTAGAGATTTCGGCGGCCGGGCTGATGAGCAGTTCTTC.

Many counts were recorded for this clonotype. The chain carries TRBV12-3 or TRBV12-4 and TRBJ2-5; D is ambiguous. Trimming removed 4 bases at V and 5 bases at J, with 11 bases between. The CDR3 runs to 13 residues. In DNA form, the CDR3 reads TGTGCCAGCAGTTATCTGGGATCGGAGACCCAGTACTTC. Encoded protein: CASSYLGSETQYF.

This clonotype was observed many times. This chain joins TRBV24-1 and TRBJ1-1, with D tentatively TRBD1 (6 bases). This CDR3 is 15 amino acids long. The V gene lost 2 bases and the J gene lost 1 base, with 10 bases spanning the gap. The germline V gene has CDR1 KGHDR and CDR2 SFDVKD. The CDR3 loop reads CATSDSNRENTEAFF. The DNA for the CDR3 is TGTGCCACCAGTGATTCTAACAGGGAGAACACTGAAGCTTTCTTT.

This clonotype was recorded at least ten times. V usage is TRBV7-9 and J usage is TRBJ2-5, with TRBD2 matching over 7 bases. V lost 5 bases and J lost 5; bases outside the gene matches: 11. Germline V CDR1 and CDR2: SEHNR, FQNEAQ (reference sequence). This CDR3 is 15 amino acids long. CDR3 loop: CASSKEASGGETQYF. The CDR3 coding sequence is TGTGCCAGCAGCAAGGAAGCTAGCGGCGGTGAGACCCAGTACTTC.

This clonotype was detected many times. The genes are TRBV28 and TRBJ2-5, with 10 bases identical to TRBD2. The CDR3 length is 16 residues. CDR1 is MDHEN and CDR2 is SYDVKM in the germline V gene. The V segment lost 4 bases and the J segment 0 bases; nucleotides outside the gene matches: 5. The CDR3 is CASSWGLAMYQETQYF. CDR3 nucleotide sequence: TGTGCCAGCAGTTGGGGACTAGCGATGTACCAAGAGACCCAGTACTTC.

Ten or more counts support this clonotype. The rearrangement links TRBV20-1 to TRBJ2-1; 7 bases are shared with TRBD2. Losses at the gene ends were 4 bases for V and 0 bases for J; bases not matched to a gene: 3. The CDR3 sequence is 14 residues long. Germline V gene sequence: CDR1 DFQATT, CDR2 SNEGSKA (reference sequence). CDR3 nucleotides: TGCAGTGCTATTAAGCGGGACTCCTACAATGAGCAGTTCTTC. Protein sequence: CSAIKRDSYNEQFF.

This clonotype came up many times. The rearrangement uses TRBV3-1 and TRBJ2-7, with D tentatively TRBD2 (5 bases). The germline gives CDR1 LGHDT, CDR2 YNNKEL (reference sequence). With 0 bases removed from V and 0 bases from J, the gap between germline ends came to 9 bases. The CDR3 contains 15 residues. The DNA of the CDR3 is TGTGCCAGCAGCCAAGACGGCGGGTCCTCCTACGAGCAGTACTTC. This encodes CASSQDGGSSYEQYF.

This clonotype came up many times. CDR3 in DNA: TGTGCCAGCAGCCCCGGACCCACGAACACCGGGGAGCTGTTTTTT. This gives the protein CASSPGPTNTGELFF. J is TRBJ2-2 and V is TRBV3-1; D not certain. Per the germline V gene, CDR1 is LGHDT and CDR2 is YNNKEL (reference sequence). The V end lost 4 bases, the J end lost 0 bases, and 9 bases lay between the germline ends. The CDR3 spans 15 residues.

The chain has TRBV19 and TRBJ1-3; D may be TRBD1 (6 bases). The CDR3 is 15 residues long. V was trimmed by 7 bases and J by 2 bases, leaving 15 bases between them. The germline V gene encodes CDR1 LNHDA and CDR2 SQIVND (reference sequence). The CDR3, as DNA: TGTGCCAGTACCGCGATAGGGGGGCCTGGAAACACCATATATTTT. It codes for CASTAIGGPGNTIYF.

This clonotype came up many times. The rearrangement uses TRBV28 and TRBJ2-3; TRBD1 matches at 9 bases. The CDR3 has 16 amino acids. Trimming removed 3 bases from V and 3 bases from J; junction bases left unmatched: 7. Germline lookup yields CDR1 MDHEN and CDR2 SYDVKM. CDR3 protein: CASSLWQTGGTDTQYF. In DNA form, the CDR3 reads TGTGCCAGCAGTTTGTGGCAGACAGGGGGAACAGATACGCAGTATTTT.

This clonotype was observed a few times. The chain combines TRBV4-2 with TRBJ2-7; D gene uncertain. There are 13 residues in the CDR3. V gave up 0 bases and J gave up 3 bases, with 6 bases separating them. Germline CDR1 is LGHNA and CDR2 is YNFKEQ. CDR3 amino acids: CASSQEFSYEQYF. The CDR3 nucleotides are TGTGCCAGCAGCCAAGAGTTCAGCTACGAGCAGTACTTC.

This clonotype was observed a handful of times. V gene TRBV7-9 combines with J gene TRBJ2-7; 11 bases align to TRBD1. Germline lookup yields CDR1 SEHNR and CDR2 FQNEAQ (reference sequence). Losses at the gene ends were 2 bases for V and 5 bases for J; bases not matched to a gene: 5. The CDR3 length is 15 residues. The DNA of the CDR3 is TGTGCCAGCAGCTTAAGGGACAGGGGGGCCCACGAGCAGTACTTC. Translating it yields CASSLRDRGAHEQYF.

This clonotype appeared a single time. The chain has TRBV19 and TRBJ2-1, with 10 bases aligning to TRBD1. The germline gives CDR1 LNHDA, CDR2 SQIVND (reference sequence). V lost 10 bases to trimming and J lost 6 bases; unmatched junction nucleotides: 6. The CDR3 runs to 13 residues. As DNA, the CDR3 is TGTGCCACCAGAGGGACAGGGGCCAATGAGCAGTTCTTC. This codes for CATRGTGANEQFF.

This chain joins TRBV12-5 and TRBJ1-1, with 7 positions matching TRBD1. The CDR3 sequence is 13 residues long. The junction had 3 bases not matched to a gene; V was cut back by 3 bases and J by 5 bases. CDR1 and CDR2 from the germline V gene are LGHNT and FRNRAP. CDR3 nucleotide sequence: TGTGCTAGTGGTTTACAGGGGTGGACTGAAGCTTTCTTT. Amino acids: CASGLQGWTEAFF.

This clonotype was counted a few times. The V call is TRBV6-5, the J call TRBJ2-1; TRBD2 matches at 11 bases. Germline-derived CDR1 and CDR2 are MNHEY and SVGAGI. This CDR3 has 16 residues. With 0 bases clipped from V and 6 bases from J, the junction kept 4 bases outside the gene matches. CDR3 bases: TGTGCCAGCAGTTACTCTAGCGGGAGGGTTGGCAATGAGCAGTTCTTC. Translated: CASSYSSGRVGNEQFF.

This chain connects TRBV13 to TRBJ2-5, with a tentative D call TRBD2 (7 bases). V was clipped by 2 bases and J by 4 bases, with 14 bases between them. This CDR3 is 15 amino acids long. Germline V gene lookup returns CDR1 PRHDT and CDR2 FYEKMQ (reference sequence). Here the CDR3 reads CASSLTGRGGETQYF. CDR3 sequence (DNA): TGTGCCAGCAGCTTAACAGGGCGCGGGGGAGAGACCCAGTACTTC.

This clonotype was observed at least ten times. The CDR3 protein is CASSLIGSVETQYF. The CDR3 nucleotides are TGTGCCAGCAGCTTAATCGGGAGTGTTGAGACCCAGTACTTC. V and J are TRBV11-3 and TRBJ2-5; maybe TRBD2 (6 bases). V gave up 2 bases and J gave up 5 bases, with 12 bases separating them. Germline assignment: CDR1 SGHNT and CDR2 YENEEA. The CDR3 contains 14 residues.

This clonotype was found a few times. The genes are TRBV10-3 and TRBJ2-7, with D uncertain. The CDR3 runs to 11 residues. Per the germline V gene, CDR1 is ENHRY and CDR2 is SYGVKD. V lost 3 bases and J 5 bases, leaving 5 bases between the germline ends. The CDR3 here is CAISDQNEQYF. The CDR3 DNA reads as TGTGCCATCAGTGACCAGAACGAGCAGTACTTC.

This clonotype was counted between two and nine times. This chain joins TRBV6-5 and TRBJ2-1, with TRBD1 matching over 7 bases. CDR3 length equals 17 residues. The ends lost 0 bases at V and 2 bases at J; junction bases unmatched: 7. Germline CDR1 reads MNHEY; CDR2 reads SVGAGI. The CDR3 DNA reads TGTGCCAGCAGTTACTCAGGGACAGCCCTACCCTACAATGAGCAGTTCTTC. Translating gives CASSYSGTALPYNEQFF.

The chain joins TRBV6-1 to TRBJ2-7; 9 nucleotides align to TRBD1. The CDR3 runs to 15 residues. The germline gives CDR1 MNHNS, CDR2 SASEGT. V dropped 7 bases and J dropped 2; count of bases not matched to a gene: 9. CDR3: CASMYRGQGAYEQYF. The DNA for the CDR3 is TGTGCCAGCATGTACAGGGGGCAAGGGGCCTACGAGCAGTACTTC.